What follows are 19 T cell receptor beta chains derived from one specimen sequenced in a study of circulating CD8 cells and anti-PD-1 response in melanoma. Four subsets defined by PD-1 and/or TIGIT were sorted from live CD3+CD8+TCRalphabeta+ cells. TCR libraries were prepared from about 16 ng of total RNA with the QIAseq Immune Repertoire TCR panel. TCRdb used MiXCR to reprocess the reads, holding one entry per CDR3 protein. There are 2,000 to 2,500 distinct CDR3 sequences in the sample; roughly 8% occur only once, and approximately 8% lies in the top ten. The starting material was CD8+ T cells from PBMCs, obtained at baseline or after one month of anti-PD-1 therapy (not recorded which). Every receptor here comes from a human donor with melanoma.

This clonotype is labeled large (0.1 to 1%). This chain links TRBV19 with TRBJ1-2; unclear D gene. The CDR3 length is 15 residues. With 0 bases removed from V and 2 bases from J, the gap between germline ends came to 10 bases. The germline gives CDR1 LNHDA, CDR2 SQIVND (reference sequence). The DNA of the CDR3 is TGTGCCAGTAGTATAGATCTGCCAGTCAACTATGGCTACACCTTC. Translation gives CASSIDLPVNYGYTF.

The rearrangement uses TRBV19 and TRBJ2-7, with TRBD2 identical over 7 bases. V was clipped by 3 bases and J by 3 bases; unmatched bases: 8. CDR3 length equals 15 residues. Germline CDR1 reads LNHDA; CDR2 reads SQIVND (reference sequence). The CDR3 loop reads CASSIPGTTVYEQYF. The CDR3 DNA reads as TGTGCCAGTAGTATCCCCGGGACTACAGTCTACGAGCAGTACTTC.

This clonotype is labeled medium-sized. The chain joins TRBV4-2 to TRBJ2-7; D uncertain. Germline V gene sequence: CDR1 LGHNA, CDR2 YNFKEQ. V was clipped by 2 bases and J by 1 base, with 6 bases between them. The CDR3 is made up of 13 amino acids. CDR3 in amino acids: CASSQSQSYEQYF. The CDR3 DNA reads TGTGCCAGCAGCCAATCCCAGTCCTACGAGCAGTACTTC.

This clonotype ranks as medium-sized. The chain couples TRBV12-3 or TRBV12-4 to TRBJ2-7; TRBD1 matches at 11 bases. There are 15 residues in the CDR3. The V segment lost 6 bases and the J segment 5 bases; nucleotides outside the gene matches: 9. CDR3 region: CASRPRTGGMDEQYF. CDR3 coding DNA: TGTGCCAGCAGGCCCAGGACAGGGGGCATGGACGAGCAGTACTTC.

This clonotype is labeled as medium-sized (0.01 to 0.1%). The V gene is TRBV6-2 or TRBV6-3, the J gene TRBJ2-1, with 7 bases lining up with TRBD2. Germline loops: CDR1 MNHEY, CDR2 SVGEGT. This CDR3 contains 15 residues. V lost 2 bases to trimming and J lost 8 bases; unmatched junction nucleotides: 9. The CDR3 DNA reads TGTGCCAGCAGTTACCGGGCGGGAGTTAAGTATGAGCAGTTCTTC. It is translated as CASSYRAGVKYEQFF.

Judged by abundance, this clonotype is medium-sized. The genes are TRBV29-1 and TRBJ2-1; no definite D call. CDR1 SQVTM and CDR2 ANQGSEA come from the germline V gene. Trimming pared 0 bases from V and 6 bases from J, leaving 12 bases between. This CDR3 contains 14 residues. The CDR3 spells CSVEEQPASNEQFF. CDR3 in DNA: TGCAGCGTTGAAGAACAGCCGGCCAGCAATGAGCAGTTCTTC.

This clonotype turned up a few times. This CDR3 is CASSIDQEGGPGDTQYF. DNA for the CDR3: TGTGCCAGTAGTATAGATCAAGAGGGGGGGCCTGGCGATACGCAGTATTTT. The chain uses TRBV19 and TRBJ2-3, with D possibly TRBD2 on 7 matching bases. The germline V and J ends were trimmed by 0 bases and 6 bases, with 19 bases remaining between them. CDR1 is LNHDA, CDR2 SQIVND, per germline (reference sequence). The CDR3 length is 17 residues.

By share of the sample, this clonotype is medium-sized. Here the CDR3 DNA reads TGTGCCAGCAGCTTAACCGGGACTAAGGCGGGGGAGCTGTTTTTT. Protein product: CASSLTGTKAGELFF. The genes are TRBV13 and TRBJ2-2; 7 bases line up with TRBD2. The CDR3 extends over 15 amino acids. Germline values: CDR1 PRHDT, CDR2 FYEKMQ (reference sequence). Germline trimming cut 2 bases from V and 8 bases from J; bases unmatched to any gene: 8.

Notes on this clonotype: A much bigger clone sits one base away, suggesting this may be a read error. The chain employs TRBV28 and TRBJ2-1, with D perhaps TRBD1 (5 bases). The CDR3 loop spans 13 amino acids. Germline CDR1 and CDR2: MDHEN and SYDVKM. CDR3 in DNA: TGTGCCAGCAGAGAGGACACCACCAATGAGCGGTTCTTC. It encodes CASREDTTNERFF.

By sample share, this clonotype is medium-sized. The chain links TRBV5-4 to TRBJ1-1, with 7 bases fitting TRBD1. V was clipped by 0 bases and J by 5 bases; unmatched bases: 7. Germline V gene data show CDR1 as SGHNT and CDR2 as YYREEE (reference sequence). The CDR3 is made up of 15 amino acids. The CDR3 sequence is CASSLDRGPGTEAFF. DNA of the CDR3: TGTGCCAGCAGCTTGGACAGGGGACCGGGGACTGAAGCTTTCTTT. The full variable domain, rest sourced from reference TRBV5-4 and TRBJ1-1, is ETGVTQSPTHLIKTRGQQVTLRCSSQSGHNTVSWYQQALGQGPQFIFQYYREEENGRGNFPPRFSGLQFPNYSSELNVNALELDDSALYLCASSLDRGPGTEAFFGQGTRLTVV.

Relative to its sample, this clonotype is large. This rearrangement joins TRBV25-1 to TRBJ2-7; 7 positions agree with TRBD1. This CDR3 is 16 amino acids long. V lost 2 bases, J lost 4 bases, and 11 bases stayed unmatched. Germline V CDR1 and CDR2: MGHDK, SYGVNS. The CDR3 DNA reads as TGTGCCAGCAGTGAAGAAACAGGGGAAGGAATTTACGAGCAGTACTTC. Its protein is CASSEETGEGIYEQYF.

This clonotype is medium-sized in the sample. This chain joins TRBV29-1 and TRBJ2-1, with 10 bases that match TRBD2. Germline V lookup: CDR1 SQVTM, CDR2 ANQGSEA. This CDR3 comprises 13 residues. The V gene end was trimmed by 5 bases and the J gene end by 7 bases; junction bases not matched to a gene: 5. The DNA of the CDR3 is TGCAGCGTTCCGGGACTAGCGCGGAATGAGCAGTTCTTC. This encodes CSVPGLARNEQFF.

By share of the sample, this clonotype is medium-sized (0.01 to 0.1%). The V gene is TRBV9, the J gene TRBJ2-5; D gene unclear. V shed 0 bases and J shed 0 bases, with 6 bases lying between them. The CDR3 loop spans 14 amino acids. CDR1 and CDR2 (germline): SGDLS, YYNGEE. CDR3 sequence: CASSVVANQETQYF. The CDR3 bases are TGTGCCAGCAGCGTAGTGGCTAACCAAGAGACCCAGTACTTC.

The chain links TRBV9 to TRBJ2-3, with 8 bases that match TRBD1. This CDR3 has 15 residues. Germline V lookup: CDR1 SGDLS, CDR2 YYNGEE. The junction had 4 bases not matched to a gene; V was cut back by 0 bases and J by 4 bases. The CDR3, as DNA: TGTGCCAGCAGCGTAGAAGGACAGGGAGCAGATACGCAGTATTTT. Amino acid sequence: CASSVEGQGADTQYF.

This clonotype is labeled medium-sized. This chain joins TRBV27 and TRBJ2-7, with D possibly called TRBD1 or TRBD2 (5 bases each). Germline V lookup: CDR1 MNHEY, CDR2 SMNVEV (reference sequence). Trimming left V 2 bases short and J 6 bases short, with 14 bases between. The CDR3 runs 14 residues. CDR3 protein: CASSLQGPDAEQYF. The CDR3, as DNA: TGTGCCAGCAGTTTACAGGGACCTGACGCCGAGCAGTACTTC.

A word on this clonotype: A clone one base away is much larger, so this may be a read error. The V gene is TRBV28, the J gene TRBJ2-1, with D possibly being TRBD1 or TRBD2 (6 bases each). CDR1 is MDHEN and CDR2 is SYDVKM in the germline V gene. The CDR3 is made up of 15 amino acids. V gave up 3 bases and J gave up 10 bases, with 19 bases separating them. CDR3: CASSLGGSSGREQFF. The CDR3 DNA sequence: TGTGCCAGCAGTTTGGGGGGCTCCTCAGGGAGGGAGCAGTTCTTC.

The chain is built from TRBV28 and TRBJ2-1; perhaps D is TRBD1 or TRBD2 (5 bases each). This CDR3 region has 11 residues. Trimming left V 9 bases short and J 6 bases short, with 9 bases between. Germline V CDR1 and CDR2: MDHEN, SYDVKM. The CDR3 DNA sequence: TGTGCCAGGGGGGAAACCAATGAGCAGTTCTTC. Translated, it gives CARGETNEQFF. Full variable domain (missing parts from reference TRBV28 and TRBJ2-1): DVKVTQSSRYLVKRTGEKVFLECVQDMDHENMFWYRQDPGLGLRLIYFSYDVKMKEKGDIPEGYSVSREKKERFSLILESASTNQTSMYLCARGETNEQFFGPGTRLTVL.

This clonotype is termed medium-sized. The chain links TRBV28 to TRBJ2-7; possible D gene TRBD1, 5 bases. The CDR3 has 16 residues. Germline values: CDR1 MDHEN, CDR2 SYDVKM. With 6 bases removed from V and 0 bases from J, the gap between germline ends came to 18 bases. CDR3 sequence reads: CASRGPQVPNSYEQYF. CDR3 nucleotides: TGTGCCAGCAGGGGTCCACAGGTCCCCAACTCCTACGAGCAGTACTTC.

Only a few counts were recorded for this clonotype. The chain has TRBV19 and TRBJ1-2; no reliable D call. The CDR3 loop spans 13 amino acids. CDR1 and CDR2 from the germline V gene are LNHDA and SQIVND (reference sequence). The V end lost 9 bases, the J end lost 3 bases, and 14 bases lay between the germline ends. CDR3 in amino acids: CASLGDYDYGYTF. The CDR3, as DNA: TGTGCCAGCCTCGGCGACTATGACTATGGCTACACCTTC.